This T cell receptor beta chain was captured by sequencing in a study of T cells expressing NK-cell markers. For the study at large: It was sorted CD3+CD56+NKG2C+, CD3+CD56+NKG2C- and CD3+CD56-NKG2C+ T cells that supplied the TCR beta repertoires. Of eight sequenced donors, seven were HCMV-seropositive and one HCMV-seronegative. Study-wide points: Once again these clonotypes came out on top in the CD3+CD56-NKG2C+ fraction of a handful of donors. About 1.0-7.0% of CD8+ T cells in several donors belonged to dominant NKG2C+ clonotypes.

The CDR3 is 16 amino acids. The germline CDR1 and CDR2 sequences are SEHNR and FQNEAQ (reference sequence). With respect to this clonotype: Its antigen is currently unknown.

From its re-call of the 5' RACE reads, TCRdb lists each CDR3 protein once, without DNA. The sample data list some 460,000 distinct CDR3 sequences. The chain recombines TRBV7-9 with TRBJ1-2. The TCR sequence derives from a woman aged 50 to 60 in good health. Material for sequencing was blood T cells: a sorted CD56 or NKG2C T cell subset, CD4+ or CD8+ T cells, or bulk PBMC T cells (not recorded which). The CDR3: CASSLDVWSSNYGYTF.